The 3 T cell receptor beta chains given below trace back to one sample, sequenced in a study of T cells after somatic rescue of genetic block. Sequencing used immunoSEQ multiplex PCR; TCRdb keeps in-frame clones, though not all of them. The sample has 65,000 to 70,000 clones, under 95% seen once. Specimen: peripheral blood mononuclear cells (PBMCs). These receptors all come from a man aged 40-49 years.

A remark on this clone: One junction end disagrees with the germline gene, perhaps due to a read error. This chain links TRBV7-7 with TRBJ2-3; 7 bases are shared with TRBD2. In germline, CDR1 is SSHAT, CDR2 FNYEAQ (reference sequence). CDR3 size: 14 residues. In DNA form, the CDR3 reads TGTGCTAGCAGCCTAGGACTAGACGCAGATACGCAGTATTTT. As protein: CASSLGLDADTQYF.

CDR3 residues: CASSQNPGQETQYF. CDR3 DNA: TGTGCCAGCAGCCAAAATCCAGGCCAAGAGACCCAGTACTTC. The chain is built from TRBV14 and TRBJ2-5; no firm D call. Trimming took 2 bases from V and 1 from J, leaving 8 bases between them. Germline V gene lookup returns CDR1 SGHDN and CDR2 FVKESK. This CDR3 has 14 residues.

V gene TRBV18 combines with J gene TRBJ1-2; maybe TRBD1 (6 bases). V was pared by 2 bases and J by 8 bases, with 15 bases between. CDR1 is KGHSH and CDR2 is LQKENI in the germline V gene. The CDR3 runs 14 residues. This CDR3 is CASSPTTQGGGYTF. In DNA, the CDR3 is TGTGCCAGCTCACCAACAACACAGGGCGGAGGCTACACCTTC. Full variable domain (outside the CDR3, taken from reference TRBV18 and TRBJ1-2): NAGVMQNPRHLVRRRGQEARLRCSPMKGHSHVYWYRQLPEEGLKFMVYLQKENIIDESGMPKERFSAEFPKEGPSILRIQQVVRGDSAAYFCASSPTTQGGGYTFGSGTRLTVV.